This TCR beta chain emerged from a study of OX40 agonist ivuxolimab in advanced cancers. As to this clone: Antigen specificity is unknown.

Per germline, CDR1 SGHAT and CDR2 FQNNGV. The V and J ends lost 5 bases and 0 bases respectively, with 7 bases between them. This CDR3 is 13 amino acids long. Profiled with immunoSEQ multiplex PCR; TCRdb holds only in-frame clones, not every one. The sample records about 93,000 clones, 75% to 95% being singletons. Broader study findings: The antigen specificity of the peripheral T cells (those that were expanded) was not determined.

Sequenced material: CD4+ or CD8+ T cells sorted from blood, taken in a trial of the OX40 agonist ivuxolimab. This sequence originates from an adult with an advanced solid tumor such as melanoma, head and neck, liver or kidney cancer. The rearrangement uses TRBV11-2 and TRBJ2-5; D remains ambiguous. The DNA of the CDR3 is TGTGCCAGCAGCGCCCGGGACCAAGAGACCCAGTACTTC. It yields the protein CASSARDQETQYF.